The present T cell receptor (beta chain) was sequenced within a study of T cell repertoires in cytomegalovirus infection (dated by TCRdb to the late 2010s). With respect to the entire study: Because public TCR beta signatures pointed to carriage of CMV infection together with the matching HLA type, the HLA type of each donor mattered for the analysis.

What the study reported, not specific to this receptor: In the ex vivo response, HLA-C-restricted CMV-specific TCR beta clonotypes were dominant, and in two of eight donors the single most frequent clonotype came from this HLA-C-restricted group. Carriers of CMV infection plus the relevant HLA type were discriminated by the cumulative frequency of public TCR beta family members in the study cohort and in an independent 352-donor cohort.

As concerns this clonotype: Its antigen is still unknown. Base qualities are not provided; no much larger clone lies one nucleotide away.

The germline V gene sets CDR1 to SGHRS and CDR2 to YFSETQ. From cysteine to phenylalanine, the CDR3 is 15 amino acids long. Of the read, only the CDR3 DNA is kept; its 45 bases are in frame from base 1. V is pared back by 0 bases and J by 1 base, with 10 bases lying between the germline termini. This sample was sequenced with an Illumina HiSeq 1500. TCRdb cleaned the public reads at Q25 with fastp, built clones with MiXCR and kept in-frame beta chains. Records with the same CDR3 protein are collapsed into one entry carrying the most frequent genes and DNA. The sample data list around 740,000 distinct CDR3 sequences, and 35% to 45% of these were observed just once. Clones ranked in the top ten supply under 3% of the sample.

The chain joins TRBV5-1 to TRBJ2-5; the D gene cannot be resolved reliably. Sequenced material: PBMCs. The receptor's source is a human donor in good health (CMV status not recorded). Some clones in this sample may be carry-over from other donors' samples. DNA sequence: TGCGCCAGCAGCTTGGCTTGGTTTGGCCAAGAGACCCAGTACTTC. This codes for CASSLAWFGQETQYF.